Following are 18 T cell receptor beta chains from one sample sequenced in a study of shared clonotypes between healthy human individuals. Data came from immunoSEQ multiplex PCR; TCRdb stores just in-frame clones and leaves some out. The sample gives 1.5 million to 2.5 million clones, about 94% of which show up once; 0.9% to 1.5% is in the top ten. Terminally differentiated effector memory CD45RA+ cells were excluded by CCR7 positive selection of CD45RO-negative cells. Sequencing was performed on naive CD8+ T cells sorted from blood. These TCRs come from a young man in good health.

The J gene is TRBJ2-7, the V gene TRBV4-3; tentative D call: TRBD2 (5 bases). V lost 4 bases to trimming and J lost 3 bases, with 13 bases between them. CDR1 LGHNA and CDR2 YSLEER come from the germline V gene. This CDR3 has 14 residues. The CDR3 loop reads CASSREGEGYEQYF. DNA of the CDR3: TGCGCCAGCAGCCGCGAGGGAGAGGGCTACGAGCAGTACTTC.

This clone came up once. The chain is built from TRBV28 and TRBJ2-3; D remains ambiguous. Germline values: CDR1 MDHEN, CDR2 SYDVKM. CDR3 size: 12 residues. V was clipped by 5 bases and J by 4 bases, with 7 bases between them. CDR3 sequence (DNA): TGTGCCAGCAGTCCCCATGCAGATACGCAGTATTTT. The encoded protein is CASSPHADTQYF.

As to this clone: Other DNA sequences within the sample encode an identical CDR3. The chain joins TRBV5-1 to TRBJ2-7, with D unresolved. This CDR3 region has 13 residues. V was clipped by 0 bases and J by 3 bases, with 7 bases between them. Per germline, CDR1 SGHRS and CDR2 YFSETQ. The CDR3 sequence: CASSLDGYYEQYF. CDR3 coding DNA: TGCGCCAGCAGCTTGGATGGGTACTACGAGCAGTACTTC.

This chain links TRBV7-6 with TRBJ1-1; maybe TRBD1 (5 bases). Germline assignment: CDR1 SGHVS and CDR2 FNYEAQ. The CDR3 sequence is 14 residues long. Trimming stripped 5 bases from V and 0 bases from J, with 10 bases between. The CDR3, as DNA: TGTGCCAGCAGCCGGGACTTTATGAACACTGAAGCTTTCTTT. Its protein is CASSRDFMNTEAFF.

Comment on this clone: Distinct nucleotide sequences in the sample also encode this CDR3. The chain combines TRBV4-1 with TRBJ2-7; D gene uncertain. CDR3 length: 13 amino acids. Trimming left V 1 base short and J 3 bases short, with 7 bases between. CDR1 MGHRA and CDR2 YSYEKL come from the germline V gene. The CDR3: CASSQVKGYEQYF. The DNA for the CDR3 is TGCGCCAGCAGCCAAGTTAAGGGCTACGAGCAGTACTTC.

The rearrangement uses TRBV2 and TRBJ2-7; D might be TRBD1 (6 bases). Trimming pared 1 base from V and 4 bases from J, leaving 17 bases between. The CDR3 is made up of 16 amino acids. Germline V gene lookup returns CDR1 SNHLY and CDR2 FYNNEI. The CDR3 sequence: CASSEVEGENTYEQYF. The CDR3 DNA sequence: TGTGCCAGCAGTGAAGTTGAGGGGGAAAACACGTACGAGCAGTACTTC.

The chain uses TRBV11-2 and TRBJ1-2, with 7 bases lining up with TRBD1. CDR3 length: 15 amino acids. The germline CDR1 and CDR2 sequences are SGHAT and FQNNGV. V shed 0 bases and J 1 base; nucleotides not matched to a gene: 2. The CDR3 bases are TGTGCCAGCAGCTTAGACGGGACAGTTAACTATGGCTACACCTTC. It translates to CASSLDGTVNYGYTF.

CDR3 sequence reads: CASSSQKRTGRYAEAFF. DNA of the CDR3: TGTGCCAGCAGCTCCCAAAAACGGACAGGACGTTACGCTGAAGCTTTCTTT. V usage is TRBV11-2 and J usage is TRBJ1-1; 7 bases match TRBD1. CDR3 size: 17 residues. Germline CDR1 reads SGHAT; CDR2 reads FQNNGV. After removal of 4 bases from V and 6 bases from J, the junction contained 17 bases not matched to a gene.

This clone showed up just once. The chain employs TRBV6-5 and TRBJ1-2; TRBD1 is a possible D gene (5 bases). The CDR3 contains 14 residues. Trimming pared 2 bases from V and 4 bases from J, leaving 11 bases between. In germline, CDR1 is MNHEY, CDR2 SVGAGI. CDR3 residues: CASSYLDDSYGYTF. DNA of the CDR3: TGTGCCAGCAGTTACCTAGATGACAGCTATGGCTACACCTTC.

V gene TRBV4-3 combines with J gene TRBJ2-3; TRBD1 matches 10 bases. The ends lost 8 bases at V and 3 bases at J; junction bases unmatched: 5. The CDR3 is 14 residues long. Germline values: CDR1 LGHNA, CDR2 YSLEER. The CDR3 is CASSDRGLTDTQYF. CDR3 sequence (DNA): TGCGCCAGCTCAGACAGGGGGCTTACAGATACGCAGTATTTT.

The rearrangement links TRBV2 to TRBJ2-1; D not certain. The CDR3 is 12 residues long. The germline gives CDR1 SNHLY, CDR2 FYNNEI. The V end lost 5 bases, the J end lost 4 bases, and 6 bases lay between the germline ends. The CDR3 sequence is CASSLEYNEQFF. The CDR3 DNA reads TGTGCCAGCAGTTTGGAGTACAATGAGCAGTTCTTC.

A word on this clone: The same CDR3 arises from other DNA sequences in this sample as well. V usage is TRBV6-5 and J usage is TRBJ1-1; unclear D gene. The germline V and J ends were trimmed by 7 bases and 1 base, with 4 bases remaining between them. The germline CDR1 and CDR2 sequences are MNHEY and SVGAGI. The CDR3 is 11 amino acids. As DNA, the CDR3 is TGTGCCAGCAAGGGGAACACTGAAGCTTTCTTT. Protein product: CASKGNTEAFF.

The chain combines TRBV28 with TRBJ2-3; TRBD2 aligns across 9 bases. V shed 5 bases, J shed 0 bases, and the junction held 6 bases outside the gene matches. This CDR3 region has 16 residues. From germline, CDR1 is MDHEN and CDR2 SYDVKM. The CDR3 sequence: CASSPLAGLSTDTQYF. The CDR3 nucleotides are TGTGCCAGCAGTCCACTAGCGGGCCTTAGCACAGATACGCAGTATTTT.

The count of this clone is one. The chain carries TRBV2 and TRBJ1-3; TRBD1 is a possible D gene (6 bases). This CDR3 region has 16 residues. Germline CDR1 SNHLY, CDR2 FYNNEI. V lost 0 bases and J lost 3, with 12 bases in between. The CDR3 DNA follows: TGTGCCAGCAGTGAAGCGCAGGGGAGGGGTGGAAACACCATATATTTT. This translates into CASSEAQGRGGNTIYF.

This clone appeared once. The chain recombines TRBV27 with TRBJ1-1, with TRBD1 as a possible D gene (6 bases). V was shortened by 2 bases and J by 2 bases, with 12 bases between the two germline ends. Germline V CDR1 and CDR2: MNHEY, SMNVEV (reference sequence). This CDR3 has 15 amino acids. This CDR3 reads CASSLPGEGNTEAFF. The CDR3 DNA reads as TGTGCCAGCAGTTTACCAGGGGAGGGAAACACTGAAGCTTTCTTT.

The rearrangement joins TRBV2 to TRBJ2-3, with D hard to call. The V end lost 6 bases, the J end lost 5 bases, and 12 bases lay between the germline ends. CDR1 is SNHLY and CDR2 is FYNNEI in the germline V gene. The CDR3 loop spans 13 amino acids. The CDR3 DNA reads as TGTGCCAGCAGCCCGACTCCGGGAGATACGCAGTATTTT. This translates into CASSPTPGDTQYF. Looking up the rest from reference TRBV2 and TRBJ2-3 gives the full variable domain: EPEVTQTPSHQVTQMGQEVILRCVPISNHLYFYWYRQILGQKVEFLVSFYNNEISEKSEIFDDQFSVERPDGSNFTLKIRSTKLEDSAMYFCASSPTPGDTQYFGPGTRLTVL.

This rearrangement joins TRBV29-1 to TRBJ1-3, with TRBD1 matching 7 bases. Trimming removed 4 bases from V and 3 bases from J; junction bases left unmatched: 3. This CDR3 comprises 13 residues. Germline assignment: CDR1 SQVTM and CDR2 ANQGSEA. The CDR3 sequence: CSVATGSGNTIYF. The CDR3 DNA follows: TGCAGCGTTGCGACAGGGAGTGGAAACACCATATATTTT.

With regard to this clone: Other DNA sequences in this specimen translate into the identical CDR3. This rearrangement joins TRBV9 to TRBJ1-2, with D tentatively TRBD1 (6 bases). Per germline, CDR1 SGDLS and CDR2 YYNGEE. Trimming removed 0 bases from V and 2 bases from J, with 8 bases in between. The CDR3 extends over 14 amino acids. This chain's CDR3 is CASSVAGDNYGYTF. The CDR3 nucleotides read TGTGCCAGCAGCGTAGCAGGGGACAACTATGGCTACACCTTC.